Presented here are 8 T cell receptor beta chains from one specimen sequenced in a study of shared clonotypes between healthy human individuals. Assay: immunoSEQ multiplex PCR; the TCRdb copy retains only in-frame clones and omits some. Altogether about 800,000 clones are present, 90% to 97% being singletons, with the ten largest covering less than 0.25%. Terminally differentiated effector memory CD45RA+ cells were excluded by CCR7 positive selection of CD45RO-negative cells. Sequencing was carried out using naive CD8+ T cells sorted from blood. The receptors here all came from a man aged 25 to 45 in good health.

This clone appeared a single time. CDR3 region: CASSSDRGNLNEQFF. DNA for the CDR3: TGTGCCAGCAGCTCGGACAGGGGCAACCTTAATGAGCAGTTCTTC. V and J are TRBV7-2 and TRBJ2-1, with 9 bases aligning to TRBD1. This CDR3 has 15 amino acids. Trimming at V came to 4 bases and at J to 7 bases, leaving 8 bases not matched to a gene. Germline assignment: CDR1 SGHTA and CDR2 FQGNSA.

The rearrangement uses TRBV7-9 and TRBJ2-7; D is ambiguous. The CDR3 is made up of 16 amino acids. Looked up from germline, CDR1 is SEHNR and CDR2 is FQNEAQ (reference sequence). The ends were cut back, 4 bases at V and 0 bases at J, with 16 bases in the middle. The CDR3 sequence: CASSSLTETRSYEQYF. For the CDR3, the DNA is TGTGCCAGCAGCTCACTAACAGAGACGCGCTCCTACGAGCAGTACTTC.

The chain uses TRBV27 and TRBJ2-5, with 10 bases matching TRBD1. Germline V CDR1 and CDR2: MNHEY, SMNVEV (reference sequence). V dropped 3 bases and J dropped 5; count of bases not matched to a gene: 6. This CDR3 spans 15 amino acids. In nucleotides, the CDR3 is TGTGCCAGCAGTTTTTTGGACAGGGGGTTGGAGACCCAGTACTTC. Its translation: CASSFLDRGLETQYF.

In its sample, this clone was seen once. The V call is TRBV28, the J call TRBJ1-5, with D tentatively TRBD1 (5 bases). V dropped 7 bases and J dropped 4 bases, with 17 bases sitting between them. The CDR3 is made up of 15 amino acids. CDR1 and CDR2 (germline): MDHEN, SYDVKM. The CDR3 spells CASTPGTDKNQPQHF. The CDR3 DNA follows: TGTGCCAGCACCCCCGGGACCGATAAAAATCAGCCCCAGCATTTT.

The rearrangement joins TRBV6-1 to TRBJ2-3; the D gene is possibly TRBD2 (6 bases). Trimming took off 0 bases at V and 6 bases at J, with 13 bases between the two ends. Germline V CDR1 and CDR2: MNHNS, SASEGT. CDR3 length equals 15 residues. The CDR3 is CASSEATRYRDTQYF. The CDR3, as DNA: TGTGCCAGCAGTGAAGCGACTAGGTACAGGGATACGCAGTATTTT.

This clone has only one observation. The chain has TRBV7-9 and TRBJ2-7; D is undetermined. The CDR3 is made up of 13 amino acids. V dropped 6 bases and J dropped 3 bases, with 12 bases sitting between them. Germline CDR1 SEHNR, CDR2 FQNEAQ (reference sequence). The CDR3 loop reads CASRSGSDYEQYF. CDR3 nucleotide sequence: TGTGCCAGCAGGTCCGGGTCCGACTACGAGCAGTACTTC.

The V and J genes are TRBV5-1 and TRBJ2-1; 7 positions match TRBD2. Germline V gene lookup returns CDR1 SGHRS and CDR2 YFSETQ. The trim removed 1 base at V and 6 bases at J, leaving 7 bases unmatched. The CDR3 sequence is 15 residues long. The CDR3 protein is CASSLWEGLGNEQFF. The CDR3 DNA is TGCGCCAGCAGCTTGTGGGAGGGCCTAGGCAATGAGCAGTTCTTC. The full variable domain, rest sourced from reference TRBV5-1 and TRBJ2-1, is KAGVTQTPRYLIKTRGQQVTLSCSPISGHRSVSWYQQTPGQGLQFLFEYFSETQRNKGNFPGRFSGRQFSNSRSEMNVSTLELGDSALYLCASSLWEGLGNEQFFGPGTRLTVL.

This chain links TRBV27 with TRBJ2-1; 8 bases map to TRBD2. With V trimmed by 6 bases and J by 2 bases, 9 bases remained unmatched. The CDR3 length is 16 residues. Germline assignment: CDR1 MNHEY and CDR2 SMNVEV (reference sequence). The CDR3 loop is CASSLLAVDAYNEQFF. The DNA of the CDR3 is TGTGCCAGCAGCTTACTAGCGGTAGACGCCTACAATGAGCAGTTCTTC.